Listed below are T cell receptor beta chains from one sample, sequenced in a study of T cell changes during pregnancy in multiple sclerosis. Assay: immunoSEQ multiplex PCR; the TCRdb copy retains only in-frame clones and omits some. The table lists over 25,000 clones, about 89% of them singletons. Sample: CD8+ T cells from peripheral blood mononuclear cells, taken before pregnancy. Source of these receptors: a female donor with multiple sclerosis, enrolled in a pregnancy study. Both conserved end residues are trimmed from each CDR3. The order of the fields is CDR3 protein, V gene, J gene.

ASSQSPMDGQGDTQY	TRBV4-2	TRBJ2-3
ASSTSGDKDTQY	TRBV6-4	TRBJ2-3
ASSAERASTDTQY	TRBV9	TRBJ2-3
ASSQDRGLISF	TRBV4-3	TRBJ2-1
AWRGGQGVDVQY	TRBV30	TRBJ2-7
ASSDQRRPYEQY	TRBV19	TRBJ2-7
ASSLGWPYGYT	TRBV7-2	TRBJ1-2
ASSFAGVYNEQF	TRBV11-3	TRBJ2-1
ASSQDDLIGLGAYEQY	TRBV4-1	TRBJ2-7
ASSQDSQGEVGEKLF	TRBV4-3	TRBJ1-4
ASSPYLAGLLNEQF	TRBV11-2	TRBJ2-1